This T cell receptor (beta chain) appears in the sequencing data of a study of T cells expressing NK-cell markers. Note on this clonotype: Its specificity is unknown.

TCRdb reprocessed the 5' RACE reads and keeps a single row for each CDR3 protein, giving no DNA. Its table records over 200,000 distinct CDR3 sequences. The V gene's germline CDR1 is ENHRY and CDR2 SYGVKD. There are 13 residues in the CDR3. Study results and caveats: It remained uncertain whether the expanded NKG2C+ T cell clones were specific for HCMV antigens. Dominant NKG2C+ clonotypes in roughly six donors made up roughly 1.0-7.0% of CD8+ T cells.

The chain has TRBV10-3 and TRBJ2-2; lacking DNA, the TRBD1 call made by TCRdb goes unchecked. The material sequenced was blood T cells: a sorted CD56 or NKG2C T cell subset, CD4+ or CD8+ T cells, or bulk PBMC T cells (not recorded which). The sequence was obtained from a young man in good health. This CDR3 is CAIREQGTGELFF.